The sample holds one count of the clone carrying this T cell receptor beta chain. What it binds is unknown. Germline assignment: CDR1 MNHNY and CDR2 SVGAGI (reference sequence). This CDR3 region has 14 residues. Trimming left V 6 bases short and J 7 bases short, with 19 bases between. Method: immunoSEQ multiplex PCR; TCRdb's copy keeps in-frame clones and lacks some. The sample includes 180,000 or so clones, more than 90% of them seen just once. The data stem from a study of T cell responses to AZD1222 COVID-19 vaccine. Broader study findings: Clonal diversity may have been underestimated in mostly white British donors. Nearly half of spike-specific TCRs reportedly target unmutated variant regions.

The chain employs TRBV6-6 and TRBJ2-7; tentatively, D is TRBD1 or TRBD2 (5 bases each). The sample here was peripheral blood, taken on day 0 of AZD1222 vaccination. The sequence was collected from an adult in good health. The CDR3 here is CASRQNRDDGEQYF. The CDR3 nucleotides read TGTGCCAGCAGGCAGAATAGGGACGATGGAGAGCAGTACTTC.